A single sample gave rise to the 18 T cell receptor beta chains below, sequenced in a study of response to subunit inactivated influenza vaccine. TCRdb used MiXCR to reprocess the RT-PCR reads, holding one entry per CDR3 protein. The sample has more than 700,000 distinct CDR3 sequences, approximately 22% seen once; the top ten hold roughly 10%. The sample was PBMCs from blood, taken around 5 days after vaccination. Receptor source: a man aged 50 or older who received an inactivated influenza vaccine.

This rearrangement joins TRBV7-8 to TRBJ2-5; D is perhaps TRBD2 (6 bases). CDR3 length: 15 amino acids. Germline CDR1 reads SGHVS; CDR2 reads FQNEAQ. Trimming took off 5 bases at V and 1 base at J, with 14 bases between the two ends. The CDR3 reads CASSRRRDSQETQYF. In DNA, the CDR3 is TGTGCCAGCAGCCGACGTCGGGACTCCCAAGAGACCCAGTACTTC.

CDR3 coding DNA: TGTGCCACCAGCGAGGGTCCAGCGGGGGGCAATGAGCAGTTCTTC. It encodes CATSEGPAGGNEQFF. The chain recombines TRBV15 with TRBJ2-1; 9 bases map to TRBD2. There are 15 residues in the CDR3. With 5 bases clipped from V and 6 bases from J, the junction kept 8 bases outside the gene matches. CDR1 is LNHNV, CDR2 YYDKDF, per germline (reference sequence).

The chain has TRBV6-2 or TRBV6-3 and TRBJ1-5; D is possibly TRBD1 (6 bases). The V and J ends lost 6 bases and 4 bases respectively, with 16 bases between them. The CDR3 runs to 15 residues. CDR1 is MNHEY, CDR2 SVGEGT, per germline. This CDR3 reads CASRPGQIHNQPQHF. The CDR3 DNA follows: TGTGCCAGCAGACCAGGACAGATACATAATCAGCCCCAGCATTTT.

The rearrangement joins TRBV9 to TRBJ2-1, with TRBD1 matching 9 bases. With V trimmed by 0 bases and J by 1 base, 2 bases remained unmatched. The length of the CDR3 is 16 residues. Germline CDR1 SGDLS, CDR2 YYNGEE. CDR3 amino acids: CASSVDRGQSYNEQFF. DNA of the CDR3: TGTGCCAGCAGCGTAGACAGGGGGCAATCCTACAATGAGCAGTTCTTC.

J is TRBJ2-1 and V is TRBV18; perhaps D is TRBD1 or TRBD2 (5 bases each). Trimming removed 2 bases from V and 0 bases from J, with 11 bases in between. The CDR3 extends over 16 amino acids. Per the germline V gene, CDR1 is KGHSH and CDR2 is LQKENI. In DNA, the CDR3 is TGTGCCAGCTCACCAGGAGGCCAGGGCTCCTACAATGAGCAGTTCTTC. It yields the protein CASSPGGQGSYNEQFF.

The chain employs TRBV5-1 and TRBJ2-7, with TRBD2 matching over 10 bases. V shed 2 bases and J 6 bases; nucleotides not matched to a gene: 5. The V gene's germline CDR1 is SGHRS and CDR2 YFSETQ. This CDR3 is 14 amino acids long. The CDR3: CASSLSGRASEQYF. In DNA form, the CDR3 reads TGCGCCAGCAGCTTAAGCGGGAGGGCCTCCGAGCAGTACTTC.

The chain recombines TRBV20-1 with TRBJ2-5, with 7 positions matching TRBD2. CDR3 length: 14 residues. Per the germline V gene, CDR1 is DFQATT and CDR2 is SNEGSKA (reference sequence). The V and J ends lost 0 bases and 7 bases, in that order; junction bases with no gene match: 8. The CDR3 DNA sequence: TGCAGTGCTAGAGAGCCCGGGACTAAGGGGACCCAGTACTTC. It specifies CSAREPGTKGTQYF.

V is TRBV5-1 and J is TRBJ2-7; no clear D. Germline-derived CDR1 and CDR2 are SGHRS and YFSETQ. Trimming stripped 1 base from V and 0 bases from J, with 11 bases between. The CDR3 has 15 residues. The CDR3 loop reads CASSLLGRSSYEQYF. In nucleotides, the CDR3 is TGCGCCAGCAGCTTGTTGGGTCGGAGCTCCTACGAGCAGTACTTC. The full variable domain, its missing parts supplied by reference TRBV5-1 and TRBJ2-7, is KAGVTQTPRYLIKTRGQQVTLSCSPISGHRSVSWYQQTPGQGLQFLFEYFSETQRNKGNFPGRFSGRQFSNSRSEMNVSTLELGDSALYLCASSLLGRSSYEQYFGPGTRLTVT.

This clonotype was counted many times. The chain carries TRBV20-1 and TRBJ2-1; 9 bases align to TRBD2. The CDR3 has 15 residues. V was clipped by 0 bases and J by 12 bases; unmatched bases: 12. Germline CDR1 is DFQATT and CDR2 is SNEGSKA (reference sequence). The CDR3 DNA reads as TGCAGTGCTAGAGATAGGGGTAGCGGGGGTTGGCGGCAGTTCTTC. Its protein product is CSARDRGSGGWRQFF.

The chain has TRBV6-2 or TRBV6-3 and TRBJ2-3; possible D gene TRBD1, 5 bases. V lost 6 bases to trimming and J lost 3 bases, with 25 bases between them. Germline assignment: CDR1 MNHEY and CDR2 SVGEGT. This CDR3 is 18 amino acids long. CDR3 in DNA: TGTGCCAGCAGAACGACATCCCTCTTTCCGAAGGGGACAGATACGCAGTATTTT. The encoded protein is CASRTTSLFPKGTDTQYF.

The chain has TRBV12-3 or TRBV12-4 and TRBJ1-1; no clear D gene. The V and J ends lost 8 bases and 1 base respectively, with 8 bases between them. This CDR3 is 12 amino acids long. CDR3 nucleotides: TGTGCCAGCGAGGGAGGGAACACTGAAGCTTTCTTT. The encoded protein is CASEGGNTEAFF.

In this sample, this clonotype turned up many times. J is TRBJ1-4 and V is TRBV20-1, with 10 nucleotides matching TRBD1. V lost 6 bases, J lost 7 bases, and 8 bases stayed unmatched. Per the germline V gene, CDR1 is DFQATT and CDR2 is SNEGSKA (reference sequence). The CDR3 has 14 amino acids. The CDR3 sequence: CSASSGTGAEKLFF. CDR3 nucleotides: TGCAGTGCGTCTTCCGGGACAGGGGCTGAAAAACTGTTTTTT.

J is TRBJ2-7 and V is TRBV20-1, with 7 bases identical to TRBD2. The V gene end was trimmed by 1 base and the J gene end by 4 bases; junction bases not matched to a gene: 10. CDR1 is DFQATT, CDR2 SNEGSKA, per germline (reference sequence). The CDR3 runs 15 residues. The DNA of the CDR3 is TGCAGTGCTAGAGTGGGTGGCGGGAGTTCGTACGAGCAGTACTTC. Its translation is CSARVGGGSSYEQYF.

The sample holds many counts of this clonotype. The gene calls are TRBV7-2 and TRBJ1-6, with 8 bases that match TRBD1. V lost 5 bases and J lost 7; bases outside the gene matches: 7. CDR3 length: 15 amino acids. Germline lookup yields CDR1 SGHTA and CDR2 FQGNSA. The CDR3 reads CASSPNWTGNSPLHF. The DNA for the CDR3 is TGTGCCAGCAGCCCCAATTGGACAGGGAATTCACCCCTCCACTTT.

Only a few counts were recorded for this clonotype. This rearrangement joins TRBV11-1 to TRBJ2-1; TRBD2 matches 8 bases. J gave up 1 base and V 7 bases, and 6 bases lay outside the gene matches. The CDR3 sequence is 15 residues long. Germline V gene data show CDR1 as SGHAT and CDR2 as FQDESV (reference sequence). The CDR3 spells CASTTLAGSYNEQFF. The CDR3 nucleotides are TGTGCCAGCACTACTTTAGCGGGATCCTACAATGAGCAGTTCTTC.

In its sample, this clonotype was seen a few times. The gene calls are TRBV7-6 and TRBJ2-7; TRBD2 aligns across 10 bases. V lost 1 base, J lost 1 base, and 4 bases stayed unmatched. This CDR3 comprises 16 residues. Germline-derived CDR1 and CDR2 are SGHVS and FNYEAQ. The CDR3 region is CASSLDSGGPSYEQYF. CDR3 coding DNA: TGTGCCAGCAGCTTAGATAGCGGGGGGCCATCCTACGAGCAGTACTTC. The variable domain in full, completed from reference TRBV7-6 and TRBJ2-7, reads GAGVSQSPRYKVTKRGQDVALRCDPISGHVSLYWYRQALGQGPEFLTYFNYEAQQDKSGLPNDRFSAERPEGSISTLTIQRTEQRDSAMYRCASSLDSGGPSYEQYFGPGTRLTVT.

The rearrangement joins TRBV28 to TRBJ2-3, with 7 nucleotides matching TRBD1. This CDR3 spans 15 amino acids. Per germline, CDR1 MDHEN and CDR2 SYDVKM. V shed 6 bases and J 1 base; nucleotides not matched to a gene: 7. The CDR3 region is CASSTGALGTDTQYF. The CDR3 DNA reads TGTGCCAGCAGCACAGGGGCCTTGGGCACAGATACGCAGTATTTT.

This clonotype has a handful of counts. This sequence joins TRBV20-1 and TRBJ2-2; tentative D call: TRBD1 (7 bases). The V end lost 1 base, the J end lost 9 bases, and 30 bases lay between the germline ends. The V gene's germline CDR1 is DFQATT and CDR2 SNEGSKA (reference sequence). This CDR3 spans 19 amino acids. The CDR3 protein is CSARVAGGTPKARARELFF. CDR3 in DNA: TGCAGTGCTAGAGTTGCAGGGGGGACACCAAAGGCGCGGGCGAGGGAGCTGTTTTTT.